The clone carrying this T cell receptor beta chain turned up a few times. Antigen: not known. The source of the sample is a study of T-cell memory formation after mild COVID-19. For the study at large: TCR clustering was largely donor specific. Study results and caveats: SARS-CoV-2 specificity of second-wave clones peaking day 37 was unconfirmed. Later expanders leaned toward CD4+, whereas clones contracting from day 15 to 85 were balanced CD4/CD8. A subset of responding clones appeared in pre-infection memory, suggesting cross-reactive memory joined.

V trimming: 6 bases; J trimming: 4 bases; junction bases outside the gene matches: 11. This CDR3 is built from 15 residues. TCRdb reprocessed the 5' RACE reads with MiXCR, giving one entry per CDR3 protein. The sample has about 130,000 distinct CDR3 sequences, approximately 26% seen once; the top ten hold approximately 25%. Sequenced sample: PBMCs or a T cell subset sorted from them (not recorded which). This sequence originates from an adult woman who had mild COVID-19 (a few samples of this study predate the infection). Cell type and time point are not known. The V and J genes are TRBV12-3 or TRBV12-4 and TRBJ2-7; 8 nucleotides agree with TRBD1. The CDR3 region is CASSPDRGLGYEQYF. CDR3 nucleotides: TGTGCCAGCAGCCCCGACAGGGGTCTAGGGTACGAGCAGTACTTC.